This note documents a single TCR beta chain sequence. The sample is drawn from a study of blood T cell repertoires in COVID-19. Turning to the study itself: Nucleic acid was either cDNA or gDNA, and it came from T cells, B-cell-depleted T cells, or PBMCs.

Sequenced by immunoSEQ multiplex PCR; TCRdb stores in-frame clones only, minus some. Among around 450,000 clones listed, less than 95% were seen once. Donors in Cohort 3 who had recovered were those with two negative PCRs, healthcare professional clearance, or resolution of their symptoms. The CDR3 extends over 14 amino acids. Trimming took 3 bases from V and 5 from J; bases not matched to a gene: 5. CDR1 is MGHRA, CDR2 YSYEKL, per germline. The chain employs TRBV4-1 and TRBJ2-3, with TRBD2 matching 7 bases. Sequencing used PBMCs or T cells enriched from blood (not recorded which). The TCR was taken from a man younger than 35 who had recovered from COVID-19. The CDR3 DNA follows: TGCGCCAGCAGCCAGGGAGGGGTGGAAGATACGCAGTATTTT. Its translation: CASSQGGVEDTQYF.